This T cell receptor (beta chain) was sequenced in a study of diagnostic markers for celiac disease (dated by TCRdb to the early 2020s). As for this clonotype: Which antigen it targets is not known.

From the cysteine through the phenylalanine, the CDR3 covers 16 amino acids. There is no recorded DNA. CDR1 DFQATT and CDR2 SNEGSKA are derived from the germline V gene (reference sequence). Sequencer: Illumina MiSeq. Each CDR3 protein sequence appears as one entry after TCRdb reprocessed the reads, and no DNA is included. The sample has approximately 8,000 distinct CDR3 sequences on record. The ten most abundant clones make up around 6.3% of the sample. The sequence was obtained from a human donor. This table probably holds off-target reads from a library built for another chain. Sample: either unsorted cells or a sorted T cell fraction (not recorded which). The V and J genes are TRBV20-1 and TRBJ2-3; TCRdb proposes TRBD2, but this gene call is untestable without DNA. The CDR3 reads CSTRTSGRAGADTQYF.